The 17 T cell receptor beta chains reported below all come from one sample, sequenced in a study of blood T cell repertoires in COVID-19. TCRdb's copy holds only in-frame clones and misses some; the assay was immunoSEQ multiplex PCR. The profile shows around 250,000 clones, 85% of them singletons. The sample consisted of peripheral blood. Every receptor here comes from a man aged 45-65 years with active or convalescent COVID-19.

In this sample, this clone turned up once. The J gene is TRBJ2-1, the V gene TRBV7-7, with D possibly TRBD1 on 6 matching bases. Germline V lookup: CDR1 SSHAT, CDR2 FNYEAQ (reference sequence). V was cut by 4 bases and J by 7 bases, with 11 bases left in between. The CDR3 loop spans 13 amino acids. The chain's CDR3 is CASSSGAGNEQFF. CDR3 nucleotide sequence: TGTGCCAGCAGCTCAGGGGCCGGGAATGAGCAGTTCTTC.

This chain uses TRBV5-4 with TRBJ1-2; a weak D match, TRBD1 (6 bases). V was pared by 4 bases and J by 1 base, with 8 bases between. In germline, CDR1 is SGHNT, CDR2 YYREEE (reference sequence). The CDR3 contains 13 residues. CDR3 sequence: CASSKDSNYGYTF. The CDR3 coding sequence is TGTGCCAGCAGCAAGGACAGTAACTATGGCTACACCTTC.

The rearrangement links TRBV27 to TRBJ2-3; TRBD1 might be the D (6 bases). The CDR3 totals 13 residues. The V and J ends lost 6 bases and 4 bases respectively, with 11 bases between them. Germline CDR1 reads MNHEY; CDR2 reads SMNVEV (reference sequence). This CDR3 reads CASSFGGPDTQYF. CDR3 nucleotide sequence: TGTGCCAGCAGCTTTGGGGGCCCAGATACGCAGTATTTT.

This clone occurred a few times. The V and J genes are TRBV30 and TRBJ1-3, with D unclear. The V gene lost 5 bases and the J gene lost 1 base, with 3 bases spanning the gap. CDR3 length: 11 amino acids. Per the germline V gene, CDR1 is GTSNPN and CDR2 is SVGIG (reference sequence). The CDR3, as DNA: TGTGCCTGGGCATCTGGAAACACCATATATTTT. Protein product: CAWASGNTIYF.

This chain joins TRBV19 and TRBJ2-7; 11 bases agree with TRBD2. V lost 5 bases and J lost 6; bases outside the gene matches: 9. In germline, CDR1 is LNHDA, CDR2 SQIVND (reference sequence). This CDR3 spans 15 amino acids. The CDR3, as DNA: TGTGCCAGTAGTCAAACTAGCGGGAGCTGGGCCGAGCAGTACTTC. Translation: CASSQTSGSWAEQYF.

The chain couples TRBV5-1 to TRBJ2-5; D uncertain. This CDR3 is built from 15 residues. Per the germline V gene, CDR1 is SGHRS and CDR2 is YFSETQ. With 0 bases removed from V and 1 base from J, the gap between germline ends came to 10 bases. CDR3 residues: CASSLGGLSQETQYF. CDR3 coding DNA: TGCGCCAGCAGCTTGGGTGGGCTGTCCCAAGAGACCCAGTACTTC.

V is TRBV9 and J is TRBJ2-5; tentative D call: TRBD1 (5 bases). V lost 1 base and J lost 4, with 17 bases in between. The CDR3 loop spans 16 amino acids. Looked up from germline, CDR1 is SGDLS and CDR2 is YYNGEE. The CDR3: CASSVSTAGSGETQYF. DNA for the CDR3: TGTGCCAGCAGCGTAAGTACGGCAGGGTCGGGAGAGACCCAGTACTTC.

Here the CDR3 DNA reads TGCGCCAGCAGCCACCCGACAGGGAGTGAGCAGTTCTTC. It is translated as CASSHPTGSEQFF. V usage is TRBV4-3 and J usage is TRBJ2-1; 7 bases align to TRBD1. The CDR3 extends over 13 amino acids. Germline lookup yields CDR1 LGHNA and CDR2 YSLEER. With V trimmed by 3 bases and J by 9 bases, 5 bases remained unmatched.

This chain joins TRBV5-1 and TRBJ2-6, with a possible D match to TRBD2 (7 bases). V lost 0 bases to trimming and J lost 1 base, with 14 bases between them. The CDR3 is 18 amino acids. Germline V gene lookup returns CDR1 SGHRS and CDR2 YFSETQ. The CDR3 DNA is TGCGCCAGCAGCTTGGTACAGGGAGGGCGTTCTGGGGCCAACGTCCTGACTTTC. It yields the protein CASSLVQGGRSGANVLTF.

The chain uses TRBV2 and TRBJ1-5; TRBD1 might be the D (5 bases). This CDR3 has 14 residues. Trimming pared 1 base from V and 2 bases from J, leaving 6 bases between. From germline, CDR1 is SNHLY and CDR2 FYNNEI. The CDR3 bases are TGTGCCAGCAGTGAAGGGGGGGGCAATCAGCCCCAGCATTTT. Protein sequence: CASSEGGGNQPQHF.

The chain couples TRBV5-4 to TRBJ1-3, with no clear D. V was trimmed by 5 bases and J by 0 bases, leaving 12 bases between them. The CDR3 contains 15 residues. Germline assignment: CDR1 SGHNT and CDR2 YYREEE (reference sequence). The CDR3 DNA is TGTGCCAGCAGATCGGACTTAGGCTCTGGAAACACCATATATTTT. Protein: CASRSDLGSGNTIYF.

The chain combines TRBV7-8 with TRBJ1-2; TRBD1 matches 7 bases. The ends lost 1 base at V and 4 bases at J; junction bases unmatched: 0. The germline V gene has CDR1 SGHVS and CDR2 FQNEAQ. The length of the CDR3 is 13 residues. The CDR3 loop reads CASSLGTGYGYTF. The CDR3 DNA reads TGTGCCAGCAGCTTAGGGACAGGCTATGGCTACACCTTC.

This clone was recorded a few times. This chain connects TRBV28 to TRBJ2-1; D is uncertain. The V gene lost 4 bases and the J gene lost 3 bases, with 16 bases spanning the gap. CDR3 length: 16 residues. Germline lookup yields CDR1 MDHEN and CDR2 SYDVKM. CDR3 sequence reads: CASSSLSSVDYNEQFF. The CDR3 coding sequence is TGTGCCAGCAGTTCCCTTTCCAGCGTAGACTACAATGAGCAGTTCTTC.

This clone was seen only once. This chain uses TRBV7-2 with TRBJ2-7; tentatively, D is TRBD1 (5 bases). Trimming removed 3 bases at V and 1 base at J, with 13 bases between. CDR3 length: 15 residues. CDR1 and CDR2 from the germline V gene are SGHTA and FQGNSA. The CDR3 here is CASSLEQVTSYEQYF. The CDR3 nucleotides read TGTGCCAGCAGCTTGGAACAGGTTACATCCTACGAGCAGTACTTC.

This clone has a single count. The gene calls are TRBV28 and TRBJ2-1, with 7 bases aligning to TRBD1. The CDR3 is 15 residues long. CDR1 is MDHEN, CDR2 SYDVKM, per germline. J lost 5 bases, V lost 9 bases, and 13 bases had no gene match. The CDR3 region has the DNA TGTGCCAGTCCGCCAGGGGGTAAGACACACAATGAGCAGTTCTTC. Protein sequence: CASPPGGKTHNEQFF.

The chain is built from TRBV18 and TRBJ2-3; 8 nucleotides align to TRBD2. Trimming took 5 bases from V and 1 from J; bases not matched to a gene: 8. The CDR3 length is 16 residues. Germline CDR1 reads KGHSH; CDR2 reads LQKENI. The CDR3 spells CASSKFSAGGTDTQYF. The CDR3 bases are TGTGCCAGCTCAAAATTTTCAGCGGGGGGCACAGATACGCAGTATTTT. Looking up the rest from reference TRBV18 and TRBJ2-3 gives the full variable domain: NAGVMQNPRHLVRRRGQEARLRCSPMKGHSHVYWYRQLPEEGLKFMVYLQKENIIDESGMPKERFSAEFPKEGPSILRIQQVVRGDSAAYFCASSKFSAGGTDTQYFGPGTRLTVL.

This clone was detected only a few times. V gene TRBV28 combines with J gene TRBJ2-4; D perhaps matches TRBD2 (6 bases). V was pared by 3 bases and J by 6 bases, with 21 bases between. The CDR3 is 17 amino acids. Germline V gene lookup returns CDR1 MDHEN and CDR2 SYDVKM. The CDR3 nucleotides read TGTGCCAGCAGTTTGTTCGGTCGACTGAAGGGAGGAAACATTCAGTACTTC. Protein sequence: CASSLFGRLKGGNIQYF.